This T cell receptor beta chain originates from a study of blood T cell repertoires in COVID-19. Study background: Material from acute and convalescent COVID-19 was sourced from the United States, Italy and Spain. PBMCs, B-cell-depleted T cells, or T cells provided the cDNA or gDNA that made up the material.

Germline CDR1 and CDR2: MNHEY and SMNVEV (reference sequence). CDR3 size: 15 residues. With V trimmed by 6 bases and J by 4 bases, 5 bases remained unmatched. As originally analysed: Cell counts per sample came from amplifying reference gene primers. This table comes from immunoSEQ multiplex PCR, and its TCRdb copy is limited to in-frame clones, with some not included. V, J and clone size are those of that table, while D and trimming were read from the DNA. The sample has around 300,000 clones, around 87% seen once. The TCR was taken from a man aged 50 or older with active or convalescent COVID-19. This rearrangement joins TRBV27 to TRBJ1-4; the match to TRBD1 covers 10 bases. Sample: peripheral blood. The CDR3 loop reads CASRPGDRGNEKLFF. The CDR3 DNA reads TGTGCCAGCAGGCCCGGGGACAGGGGTAATGAAAAACTGTTTTTT.